One and the same sample provided the 32 T cell receptor beta chains below, sequenced in a study of cytomegalovirus exposure and HLA in healthy donors. The primer mix had 60 Vbeta and 13 Jbeta primers. Generated by immunoSEQ multiplex PCR, the TCRdb table keeps only in-frame clones and is missing some. The sample lists about 69,000 clones; 76% were seen once. Source material: PBMCs. All receptors come from a man aged 18 to 30 in good health and CMV-seronegative.

The gene calls are TRBV28 and TRBJ1-6, with TRBD1 matching over 7 bases. Germline V gives CDR1 MDHEN, CDR2 SYDVKM. Trimming removed 7 bases from V and 10 bases from J; junction bases left unmatched: 10. The CDR3 extends over 14 amino acids. In DNA, the CDR3 is TGTGCCAGCACCCTCGGGGCAGGGGGATCACCCCTCCACTTT. Protein product: CASTLGAGGSPLHF.

The chain employs TRBV28 and TRBJ1-4; 9 bases line up with TRBD1. J was trimmed by 10 bases and V by 5 bases; bases with no gene match: 11. This CDR3 contains 15 residues. From germline, CDR1 is MDHEN and CDR2 SYDVKM. The CDR3 reads CASSGTGTGKRKLFF. The CDR3 nucleotides are TGTGCCAGCAGTGGGACCGGGACAGGGAAGCGAAAACTGTTTTTT.

The genes are TRBV2 and TRBJ1-2; 8 positions agree with TRBD1. This CDR3 region has 15 residues. Germline assignment: CDR1 SNHLY and CDR2 FYNNEI. The V and J ends lost 6 bases and 4 bases, in that order; junction bases with no gene match: 10. The CDR3 loop reads CASRRTRQGSYGYTF. DNA for the CDR3: TGTGCCAGCAGAAGAACCCGACAGGGGAGCTATGGCTACACCTTC.

The rearrangement links TRBV28 to TRBJ1-5, with unresolved D. V dropped 3 bases and J dropped 6 bases, with 12 bases sitting between them. Germline V lookup: CDR1 MDHEN, CDR2 SYDVKM. The CDR3 covers 14 residues. The CDR3 loop reads CASSLGQEVQPQHF. The CDR3 nucleotides read TGTGCCAGCAGTTTGGGCCAGGAGGTTCAGCCCCAGCATTTT.

V usage is TRBV4-2 and J usage is TRBJ2-3; TRBD1 matches at 10 bases. Germline V CDR1 and CDR2: LGHNA, YNFKEQ. This CDR3 region has 16 residues. V shed 4 bases and J 6 bases; nucleotides not matched to a gene: 10. The CDR3 is CASSRKLDRGFDTQYF. The CDR3 DNA sequence: TGTGCCAGCAGCCGAAAACTGGACAGGGGGTTTGATACGCAGTATTTT.

The chain combines TRBV30 with TRBJ1-4, with a weak D call TRBD1 (5 bases). Trimming pared 4 bases from V and 7 bases from J, leaving 16 bases between. This CDR3 spans 14 amino acids. Germline loops: CDR1 GTSNPN, CDR2 SVGIG (reference sequence). Written as DNA, the CDR3 is TGTGCCTGGACTAGGGTTCTTCAGGGTGAAAAACTGTTTTTT. Encoded protein: CAWTRVLQGEKLFF.

This clone was detected only a few times. At the DNA level, this CDR3 is encoded by other sequences in the same sample as well. This sequence joins TRBV18 and TRBJ1-1; TRBD1 agrees at 7 bases. Trimming cost V 3 bases and J 5 bases; bases outside gene matches: 0. The CDR3 extends over 12 amino acids. Looked up from germline, CDR1 is KGHSH and CDR2 is LQKENI. The chain's CDR3 is CASSPGQTEAFF. The CDR3 region has the DNA TGTGCCAGCTCACCGGGACAGACTGAAGCTTTCTTT.

A single count supports this clone. The chain is built from TRBV5-1 and TRBJ1-2, with D hard to call. The CDR3 has 13 amino acids. Germline V gene lookup returns CDR1 SGHRS and CDR2 YFSETQ. Trimming removed 0 bases at V and 5 bases at J, with 8 bases between. CDR3 DNA: TGCGCCAGCAGCTTGGTAACAGCTTATGGCTACACCTTC. As protein: CASSLVTAYGYTF.

In DNA form, the CDR3 reads TGTGCCAGCAGCTTATCCTCGACAGGGGGGCACTATGGCTACACCTTC. This encodes CASSLSSTGGHYGYTF. The rearrangement links TRBV13 to TRBJ1-2, with TRBD1 matching 9 bases. The ends lost 2 bases at V and 3 bases at J; junction bases unmatched: 7. The CDR3 sequence is 16 residues long. Germline V gives CDR1 PRHDT, CDR2 FYEKMQ (reference sequence).

This clone was seen more than once but under ten times. The V gene is TRBV18, the J gene TRBJ2-6; D unresolved. CDR1 and CDR2 (germline): KGHSH, LQKENI. V was clipped by 4 bases and J by 0 bases, with 10 bases between them. This CDR3 contains 16 residues. CDR3 residues: CASSLELSSGANVLTF. In DNA, the CDR3 is TGTGCCAGCTCACTAGAACTAAGCTCTGGGGCCAACGTCCTGACTTTC.

This chain links TRBV5-1 with TRBJ2-7, with D unclear. Germline V gene data show CDR1 as SGHRS and CDR2 as YFSETQ. Trimming removed 0 bases at V and 11 bases at J, with 18 bases between. The CDR3 runs to 14 residues. CDR3 DNA sequence: TGCGCCAGCAGCTTGGGTGACTCCATTGCCCCTAAGTACTTC. Protein sequence: CASSLGDSIAPKYF.

V is TRBV7-8 and J is TRBJ2-1; 8 positions agree with TRBD2. The length of the CDR3 is 15 residues. V shed 5 bases, J shed 4 bases, and the junction held 7 bases outside the gene matches. Germline V gene lookup returns CDR1 SGHVS and CDR2 FQNEAQ. CDR3 sequence reads: CASSPRTSIYNEQFF. DNA of the CDR3: TGTGCCAGCAGCCCTAGGACTAGCATATACAATGAGCAGTTCTTC.

This clone was seen more than once but under ten times. The chain recombines TRBV7-7 with TRBJ1-4; 8 bases are a match to TRBD1. This CDR3 has 13 amino acids. With 5 bases clipped from V and 11 bases from J, the junction kept 7 bases outside the gene matches. Germline lookup yields CDR1 SSHAT and CDR2 FNYEAQ (reference sequence). CDR3 in amino acids: CASSVEQGGKLFF. CDR3 in DNA: TGTGCCAGCAGCGTAGAACAGGGGGGGAAACTGTTTTTT.

This clone was observed a few times. This chain connects TRBV7-2 to TRBJ2-7; 7 bases are shared with TRBD1. V shed 5 bases, J shed 3 bases, and the junction held 10 bases outside the gene matches. Germline lookup yields CDR1 SGHTA and CDR2 FQGNSA. This CDR3 is built from 15 residues. The CDR3 loop reads CASSGAGTADYEQYF. CDR3 nucleotide sequence: TGTGCCAGCAGCGGAGCCGGGACAGCCGACTACGAGCAGTACTTC.

The gene calls are TRBV27 and TRBJ1-2; 7 bases map to TRBD1. Trimming cost V 3 bases and J 0 bases; bases outside gene matches: 19. Germline CDR1 and CDR2: MNHEY and SMNVEV (reference sequence). This CDR3 has 20 residues. The CDR3 protein is CASSFKKVRQGWIPNYGYTF. The CDR3 nucleotides are TGTGCCAGCAGTTTCAAGAAGGTCAGACAGGGATGGATTCCTAACTATGGCTACACCTTC.

This sequence joins TRBV9 and TRBJ1-2, with D perhaps TRBD1 (6 bases). The CDR3 loop spans 18 amino acids. Trimming shortened V by 3 bases and J by 4 bases, and 25 bases separated the two germline ends. Germline V gene lookup returns CDR1 SGDLS and CDR2 YYNGEE. CDR3 DNA sequence: TGTGCCAGCAGCGCGCCCCGTCGTACAGGGATGGGTGGCTATGGCTACACCTTC. It yields the protein CASSAPRRTGMGGYGYTF.

The V gene is TRBV5-1, the J gene TRBJ2-5, with TRBD1 identical over 9 bases. This CDR3 region has 14 residues. Germline trimming cut 3 bases from V and 5 bases from J; bases unmatched to any gene: 5. The germline V gene encodes CDR1 SGHRS and CDR2 YFSETQ. CDR3 nucleotides: TGCGCCAGCAGCTGGAGACAGGGGGGGGAGACCCAGTACTTC. It specifies CASSWRQGGETQYF.

The V gene is TRBV18, the J gene TRBJ1-1; 7 nucleotides match TRBD1. CDR1 KGHSH and CDR2 LQKENI come from the germline V gene. The CDR3 contains 15 residues. Losses at the gene ends were 2 bases for V and 4 bases for J; bases not matched to a gene: 7. The DNA of the CDR3 is TGTGCCAGCTCACCAGGGACAGCCCGGGGCACTGAAGCTTTCTTT. Translation: CASSPGTARGTEAFF.

This sequence joins TRBV2 and TRBJ1-1; 10 bases agree with TRBD1. This CDR3 is 13 amino acids long. V was pared by 6 bases and J by 4 bases, with 2 bases of the junction left unmatched. Germline CDR1 and CDR2: SNHLY and FYNNEI. This CDR3 is CASSRDRGTEAFF. The DNA of the CDR3 is TGTGCCAGCAGCCGGGACAGGGGCACTGAAGCTTTCTTT.

The gene calls are TRBV27 and TRBJ2-1, with D possibly matching TRBD2 (7 bases). CDR1 is MNHEY and CDR2 is SMNVEV in the germline V gene (reference sequence). Trimming removed 10 bases from V and 6 bases from J, with 19 bases in between. The CDR3 is 14 amino acids. The CDR3: CATGRGGILNEQFF. Written as DNA, the CDR3 is TGTGCCACCGGAAGGGGGGGCATCCTCAATGAGCAGTTCTTC.

The rearrangement links TRBV27 to TRBJ2-7, with 11 nucleotides matching TRBD1. Germline CDR1 is MNHEY and CDR2 is SMNVEV (reference sequence). The J segment lost 3 bases and the V segment lost 6 bases, leaving 13 bases of the junction unmatched. CDR3 length: 17 residues. The CDR3 loop reads CASRTTSGQGGLYEQYV. CDR3 nucleotides: TGTGCCAGCAGGACAACCTCGGGACAGGGGGGCCTCTACGAGCAGTACGTC.

A word on this clone: One end of the junction fails to match germline, which may point to a read error. DNA for the CDR3: TGTGCCACGAAATGGGGGGAAGTCTCCCACGAGCAGTACTTC. This translates into CATKWGEVSHEQYF. The chain joins TRBV27 to TRBJ2-7; D is perhaps TRBD2 (6 bases). The CDR3 is made up of 14 amino acids. Germline values: CDR1 MNHEY, CDR2 SMNVEV (reference sequence).

Concerning this clone: Other DNA sequences in this specimen translate into the identical CDR3. The CDR3 here is CASSLGQGLGGYTF. The CDR3 nucleotides read TGCGCCAGCAGCTTAGGACAGGGGCTTGGGGGCTACACCTTC. The gene calls are TRBV5-1 and TRBJ1-2; 9 nucleotides align to TRBD1. The CDR3 totals 14 residues. The germline V gene has CDR1 SGHRS and CDR2 YFSETQ. V was pared by 2 bases and J by 8 bases, with 7 bases of the junction left unmatched. Variable domain in full (rest from reference TRBV5-1 and TRBJ1-2): KAGVTQTPRYLIKTRGQQVTLSCSPISGHRSVSWYQQTPGQGLQFLFEYFSETQRNKGNFPGRFSGRQFSNSRSEMNVSTLELGDSALYLCASSLGQGLGGYTFGSGTRLTVV.

This clone occurred once. The chain uses TRBV5-1 and TRBJ2-5, with 8 bases matching TRBD2. Germline V lookup: CDR1 SGHRS, CDR2 YFSETQ. With V trimmed by 0 bases and J by 5 bases, 6 bases remained unmatched. The CDR3 loop spans 15 amino acids. CDR3 loop: CASSLVSGADETQYF. The CDR3, as DNA: TGCGCCAGCAGCTTGGTTAGCGGGGCCGATGAGACCCAGTACTTC.

This clone has a handful of counts. V gene TRBV5-1 combines with J gene TRBJ2-7; D unclear. The CDR3 extends over 13 amino acids. V lost 5 bases and J 0 bases, leaving 9 bases between the germline ends. Germline-derived CDR1 and CDR2 are SGHRS and YFSETQ. The CDR3 sequence: CASRQSSSYEQYF. CDR3 coding DNA: TGCGCCAGCAGGCAATCGAGCTCCTACGAGCAGTACTTC.

The J gene is TRBJ1-1, the V gene TRBV28, with 9 bases aligning to TRBD1. CDR1 and CDR2 from the germline V gene are MDHEN and SYDVKM. The CDR3 runs to 15 residues. V dropped 5 bases and J dropped 4; count of bases not matched to a gene: 8. The chain's CDR3 is CASSPWDREVTEAFF. The CDR3 DNA follows: TGTGCCAGCAGTCCATGGGACAGGGAAGTCACTGAAGCTTTCTTT. Supplemented by reference TRBV28 and TRBJ1-1, the full variable domain reads DVKVTQSSRYLVKRTGEKVFLECVQDMDHENMFWYRQDPGLGLRLIYFSYDVKMKEKGDIPEGYSVSREKKERFSLILESASTNQTSMYLCASSPWDREVTEAFFGQGTRLTVV.

DNA of the CDR3: TGTGCCAGCAGCGGCCAGGGGACTACATCCACAGATACGCAGTATTTT. It is translated as CASSGQGTTSTDTQYF. V gene TRBV9 combines with J gene TRBJ2-3; a possible D gene is TRBD2 (7 bases). This CDR3 spans 16 amino acids. Trimming stripped 3 bases from V and 2 bases from J, with 16 bases between. CDR1 is SGDLS and CDR2 is YYNGEE in the germline V gene. Filled out from reference TRBV9 and TRBJ2-3, the complete variable domain reads DSGVTQTPKHLITATGQRVTLRCSPRSGDLSVYWYQQSLDQGLQFLIQYYNGEERAKGNILERFSAQQFPDLHSELNLSSLELGDSALYFCASSGQGTTSTDTQYFGPGTRLTVL.

The V gene is TRBV7-3, the J gene TRBJ1-1; the D is unclear. Germline values: CDR1 SGHTA, CDR2 FQGTGA. The V gene lost 1 base and the J gene lost 3 bases, with 12 bases spanning the gap. This CDR3 spans 15 amino acids. The CDR3 region is CASSLRPVRDTEAFF. The CDR3 DNA reads as TGTGCCAGCAGCTTAAGGCCCGTGAGGGACACTGAAGCTTTCTTT.

The chain couples TRBV11-2 to TRBJ1-1, with 8 bases aligning to TRBD1. Germline CDR1 and CDR2: SGHAT and FQNNGV. V lost 4 bases, J lost 4 bases, and 2 bases stayed unmatched. The CDR3 contains 13 residues. The CDR3 DNA is TGTGCCAGCAGCTCGACAGGGGCCACTGAAGCTTTCTTT. This translates into CASSSTGATEAFF.

J is TRBJ1-2 and V is TRBV5-6; a possible D gene is TRBD1 (5 bases). CDR1 is SGHDT and CDR2 is YYEEEE in the germline V gene. CDR3 length: 15 residues. Trimming took off 0 bases at V and 3 bases at J, with 12 bases between the two ends. The CDR3: CASSLAGGWDYGYTF. The CDR3 nucleotides read TGTGCCAGCAGCTTGGCCGGGGGATGGGACTATGGCTACACCTTC.

The chain has TRBV5-1 and TRBJ1-1, with D perhaps TRBD1 (5 bases). V was pared by 2 bases and J by 2 bases, with 10 bases between. Germline-derived CDR1 and CDR2 are SGHRS and YFSETQ. CDR3 length: 14 residues. CDR3: CASSFRQINTEAFF. The CDR3 coding sequence is TGCGCCAGCAGCTTTCGACAGATTAACACTGAAGCTTTCTTT. Looking up the rest from reference TRBV5-1 and TRBJ1-1 gives the full variable domain: KAGVTQTPRYLIKTRGQQVTLSCSPISGHRSVSWYQQTPGQGLQFLFEYFSETQRNKGNFPGRFSGRQFSNSRSEMNVSTLELGDSALYLCASSFRQINTEAFFGQGTRLTVV.

In this sample, this clone turned up a few times. This chain joins TRBV5-4 and TRBJ2-3, with D possibly TRBD1 on 6 matching bases. Germline-derived CDR1 and CDR2 are SGHNT and YYREEE (reference sequence). V lost 4 bases to trimming and J lost 2 bases, with 14 bases between them. The CDR3 sequence is 15 residues long. The chain's CDR3 is CASSNDRSNTDTQYF. The DNA of the CDR3 is TGTGCCAGCAGCAACGACAGGTCCAACACAGATACGCAGTATTTT.